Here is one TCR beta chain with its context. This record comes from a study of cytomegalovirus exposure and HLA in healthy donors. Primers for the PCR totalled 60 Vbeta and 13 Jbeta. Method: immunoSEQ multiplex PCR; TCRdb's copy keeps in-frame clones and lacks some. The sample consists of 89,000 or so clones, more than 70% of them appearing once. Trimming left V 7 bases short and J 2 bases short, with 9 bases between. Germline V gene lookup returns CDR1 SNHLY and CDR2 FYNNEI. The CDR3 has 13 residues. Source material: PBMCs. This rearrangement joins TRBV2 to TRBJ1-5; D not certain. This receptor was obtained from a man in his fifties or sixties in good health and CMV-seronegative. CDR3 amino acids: CASTPYGNQPQHF. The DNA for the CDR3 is TGTGCCAGCACCCCTTATGGCAATCAGCCCCAGCATTTT.